The 16 T cell receptor beta chains listed next were all sequenced from one sample in a study of cytomegalovirus exposure and HLA in healthy donors. PCR was performed using 60 Vbeta and 13 Jbeta primers. Sequenced by immunoSEQ multiplex PCR; TCRdb stores in-frame clones only, minus some. The table records 90,000 to 150,000 clones, 77% of them present only once. Material for sequencing was PBMCs. Receptors were obtained from a man aged 18-30 years in good health and CMV-seropositive.

This chain links TRBV15 with TRBJ1-4, with 8 positions matching TRBD1. Per germline, CDR1 LNHNV and CDR2 YYDKDF (reference sequence). The CDR3 is 15 amino acids. Unmatched junction bases numbered 3, after V lost 1 base and J lost 5 bases. The CDR3 DNA reads TGTGCCACCAGCAGAGTCCCAGGGGGCAATGAAAAACTGTTTTTT. It codes for CATSRVPGGNEKLFF.

This clone appeared a few times. V usage is TRBV15 and J usage is TRBJ2-6, with D possibly matching TRBD2 (5 bases). V was pared by 4 bases and J by 0 bases, with 13 bases between. The germline gives CDR1 LNHNV, CDR2 YYDKDF (reference sequence). The CDR3 has 17 amino acids. The chain's CDR3 is CATSKWTDLSGANVLTF. The CDR3 region has the DNA TGTGCCACCAGCAAATGGACTGACCTCTCTGGGGCCAACGTCCTGACTTTC. Full variable domain (remainder filled in from reference TRBV15 and TRBJ2-6): DAMVIQNPRYQVTQFGKPVTLSCSQTLNHNVMYWYQQKSSQAPKLLFHYYDKDFNNEADTPDNFQSRRPNTSFCFLDIRSPGLGDTAMYLCATSKWTDLSGANVLTFGAGSRLTVL.

The rearrangement joins TRBV5-5 to TRBJ1-2; D call uncertain. Germline V lookup: CDR1 SGHKS, CDR2 YYEKEE (reference sequence). The V and J ends lost 1 base and 0 bases respectively, with 10 bases between them. The CDR3 has 15 residues. CDR3 protein: CASSLSEQTNYGYTF. The DNA for the CDR3 is TGTGCCAGCAGCTTGTCAGAACAGACTAACTATGGCTACACCTTC.

This clone was recorded only once. The rearrangement joins TRBV4-2 to TRBJ2-1, with no clear D. The germline V and J ends were trimmed by 7 bases and 2 bases, with 9 bases remaining between them. Per germline, CDR1 LGHNA and CDR2 YNFKEQ. CDR3 size: 13 residues. The CDR3 DNA reads TGTGCCAGCACCACGACACCCTACAATGAGCAGTTCTTC. Its protein product is CASTTTPYNEQFF.

The J gene is TRBJ2-1, the V gene TRBV5-1, with a weak D call TRBD1 (5 bases). The germline CDR1 and CDR2 sequences are SGHRS and YFSETQ. The V end lost 0 bases, the J end lost 3 bases, and 10 bases lay between the germline ends. There are 15 residues in the CDR3. The DNA of the CDR3 is TGCGCCAGCAGCTTGGAGGGGTCCGACTACAATGAGCAGTTCTTC. Its protein is CASSLEGSDYNEQFF.

This chain connects TRBV4-2 to TRBJ2-4, with D unclear. The germline V and J ends were trimmed by 3 bases and 0 bases, with 6 bases remaining between them. The CDR3 is made up of 14 amino acids. Germline CDR1 LGHNA, CDR2 YNFKEQ. This CDR3 is CASSHSGAKNIQYF. The CDR3 nucleotides read TGTGCCAGCAGCCATTCCGGAGCCAAAAACATTCAGTACTTC.

The genes are TRBV30 and TRBJ2-5; possibly TRBD1 for D (6 bases). Germline V gene sequence: CDR1 GTSNPN, CDR2 SVGIG (reference sequence). The V end was cut by 5 bases, the J end by 5 bases, with 12 bases between. There are 12 residues in the CDR3. In DNA form, the CDR3 reads TGTGCCTGGGAAGCCGACAGGGAGACCCAGTACTTC. Protein product: CAWEADRETQYF. Combining the CDR3 with reference TRBV30 and TRBJ2-5 gives the whole variable domain SQTIHQWPATLVQPVGSPLSLECTVEGTSNPNLYWYRQAAGRGLQLLFYSVGIGQISSEVPQNLSASRPQDRQFILSSKKLLLSDSGFYLCAWEADRETQYFGPGTRLLVL.

This chain joins TRBV5-1 and TRBJ2-3; TRBD1 agrees at 7 bases. J lost 2 bases, V lost 0 bases, and 9 bases had no gene match. Germline CDR1 is SGHRS and CDR2 is YFSETQ. CDR3 size: 17 residues. The CDR3 loop reads CASSLGGTAYYTDTQYF. For the CDR3, the DNA is TGCGCCAGCAGCTTGGGGGGGACAGCGTACTACACAGATACGCAGTATTTT.

The V and J genes are TRBV6-5 and TRBJ1-5; a possible D gene is TRBD1 (5 bases). Trimming removed 6 bases at V and 4 bases at J, with 10 bases between. Germline V CDR1 and CDR2: MNHEY, SVGAGI. The CDR3 has 13 residues. CDR3 loop: CASSYGGNQPQHF. CDR3 coding DNA: TGTGCCAGCAGCTACGGGGGGAATCAGCCCCAGCATTTT.

This clone was observed a single time. The J gene is TRBJ1-2, the V gene TRBV4-1; the D is unclear. This CDR3 spans 16 amino acids. Germline V CDR1 and CDR2: MGHRA, YSYEKL. With 3 bases removed from V and 3 bases from J, the gap between germline ends came to 17 bases. The DNA of the CDR3 is TGCGCCAGCAGCCATGCATATTTGATGGGCCACTATGGCTACACCTTC. Encoded protein: CASSHAYLMGHYGYTF.

Only a few counts were recorded for this clone. The chain couples TRBV7-9 to TRBJ1-5; D not resolved. The germline gives CDR1 SEHNR, CDR2 FQNEAQ (reference sequence). V was cut by 4 bases and J by 0 bases, with 7 bases left in between. This CDR3 contains 14 residues. CDR3 nucleotide sequence: TGTGCCAGCAGCTCCACTTATAGCAATCAGCCCCAGCATTTT. It yields the protein CASSSTYSNQPQHF.

The chain couples TRBV4-2 to TRBJ2-5, with a weak D call TRBD2 (7 bases). CDR3 size: 16 residues. CDR1 and CDR2 from the germline V gene are LGHNA and YNFKEQ. Trimming left V 1 base short and J 1 base short, with 13 bases between. The CDR3 coding sequence is TGTGCCAGCAGCCAAGTCCCGCGGGGGCCCCAAGAGACCCAGTACTTC. Its protein is CASSQVPRGPQETQYF.

The chain carries TRBV10-3 and TRBJ2-5; 8 nucleotides line up with TRBD2. Germline CDR1 reads ENHRY; CDR2 reads SYGVKD. After removal of 6 bases from V and 5 bases from J, the junction contained 8 bases not matched to a gene. CDR3 size: 14 residues. The DNA of the CDR3 is TGTGCCATCAGGGGGAGCGGGAGTCGGGAGACCCAGTACTTC. Translation: CAIRGSGSRETQYF.

In this sample, this clone turned up once. The chain couples TRBV27 to TRBJ1-2; 7 positions match TRBD1. CDR1 and CDR2 from the germline V gene are MNHEY and SMNVEV (reference sequence). The CDR3 contains 12 residues. The ends lost 10 bases at V and 6 bases at J; junction bases unmatched: 8. In nucleotides, the CDR3 is TGTGCCACCGCAGACAGGGCTGATGGCTACACCTTC. This translates into CATADRADGYTF.

The rearrangement uses TRBV11-2 and TRBJ2-7; 9 bases map to TRBD2. Losses at the gene ends were 11 bases for V and 9 bases for J; bases not matched to a gene: 20. Germline V gene lookup returns CDR1 SGHAT and CDR2 FQNNGV. There are 15 residues in the CDR3. CDR3 coding DNA: TGTGCCCTTCAGACGGGTGCGGGAGGGCCGGGCGGGCAGTACTTC. Protein sequence: CALQTGAGGPGGQYF.

The gene calls are TRBV11-2 and TRBJ2-1; 7 nucleotides agree with TRBD1. V dropped 2 bases and J dropped 7; count of bases not matched to a gene: 14. The germline V gene encodes CDR1 SGHAT and CDR2 FQNNGV. The CDR3 has 17 amino acids. The CDR3 loop is CASSLNRGQRGGNEQFF. In DNA, the CDR3 is TGTGCCAGCAGCTTAAACCGGGGACAGAGAGGTGGGAATGAGCAGTTCTTC.